This note documents a single T cell receptor beta chain sequence. This receptor's antigen is unknown. The input lacks base qualities; no much larger clone sits a single base away. The Qiagen DNeasy kit was used to extract genomic DNA from unsorted PBMCs and from the negatively selected CD4+ and CD8+ fractions. TCR beta CDR3 regions were subjected to amplification by immunoSEQ multiplex PCR with primers that anneal to V and J segments. A synthetic immune receptor repertoire was used to minimize amplification bias, and any remaining bias was removed computationally after sequencing. In the source study's methods: Custom Python scripts were used to quantify repertoire diversity as the Shannon entropy index. Unsorted, CD4+ and CD8+ repertoires were analyzed separately, except for combined analyses in which CD4+ and CD8+ sequences were merged in silico. A clone was considered expanded if an increase in frequency of at least 2-fold after treatment relative to C1D1 was found, and a pseudocount of 0.5 was applied to clones undetected at baseline. Clones with 0 or 1 copy at C1D1 were classified as singleton clones, and clones with 2 or more copies were classified as non-singleton clones. Clones expanded in unsorted samples were annotated as CD4+, CD8+ or unknown by matching protein sequences in sorted samples from the same patient. Diversity changes from C1D1 to C4D1 were tested in paired samples using Wilcoxon tests. The table was pulled from immuneACCESS by TCRdb, which kept in-frame rearrangements only. Such tables lose some clones; where checked, under half of the loss comes from unresolved V genes, and the rest has no known cause. For V, J and clone size, that table is used; D and trimming come from the DNA. Across this sample there are about 110,000 clones, with roughly nine tenths seen only once. Approximately 20% of the sample is held by the ten biggest clonotypes.

The record originates from a study of PD-1 blockade in classical Hodgkin lymphoma (dated by TCRdb to 2019 to 2021). Background on the whole study: Nivolumab dosing was 3 mg/kg intravenously every 2 weeks, continuing until either disease progression or unacceptable toxicity. The study used TCR beta sequencing and CyTOF to define a peripheral blood immune signature of response to PD-1 blockade in classical Hodgkin lymphoma. Results and caveats for the whole study, not just this receptor: CD4+ but not CD8+ TCR diversity rose significantly by C4D1 (p=0.0027 vs p=0.16), most apparent in complete responders (p=0.02). Only a single clinical trial cohort was studied, and what caused the repertoire differences, possibly disease activity or prior therapy, remained undefined. Baseline diversity similar to that of newly diagnosed patients was observed in trial patients achieving complete response, whereas significantly lower diversity was observed in partial responders and progressors. Baseline TCR diversity was reported to be lower in newly diagnosed patients than in healthy donors and to be lower still in relapsed/refractory patients. Lower diversity was observed in patients in whom nivolumab was started less than 1 year after ASCT, and these patients were excluded from later analyses so that confounding by immune reconstitution would be avoided.

Per the germline V gene, SGDLS is the CDR1 and YYNGEE is the CDR2. The CDR3 goes from the cysteine to the phenylalanine over 14 residues. CDR3 DNA is the only sequence kept; it has 42 bases, read in frame from the first base. V is pared back by 4 bases and J by 3 bases, with 14 bases lying between the germline termini. This specimen's time point label, interpreted: cycle 2 day 1 (C2D1) of nivolumab. Relapse after autologous stem cell transplantation had occurred in all trial patients, and cohorts A, B and C were distinguished by prior brentuximab vedotin exposure. The trial cohort included 55 to 65 patients with relapsed/refractory classical Hodgkin lymphoma, and each patient had a best overall response of complete response, partial response or progressive disease. In the multi-cohort phase II CheckMate 205 trial, trial patients received single-agent nivolumab. An independent review committee assessed best overall response by applying the 2007 International Working Group response criteria. PBMCs from the trial were collected at three points: immediately before nivolumab initiation (C1D1), and during therapy at cycle 2 day 1 and cycle 4 day 1. Peripheral blood was collected in 8 mL Vacutainer Cell Preparation Tubes, from which PBMCs were isolated by centrifugation and then cryopreserved.

The rearranged segments are TRBV9 and TRBJ2-7; TRBD1 is a possible D gene, resting on 5 matching bases. The source was peripheral blood mononuclear cells (PBMCs), collected before the second cycle of nivolumab. The sequence came from a human donor with classical Hodgkin lymphoma. The DNA reads as follows: TGTGCCAGCAGCCCCCCAGGGTCGTACTACGAGCAGTACTTC. Its coded protein is CASSPPGSYYEQYF.